Below are 32 T cell receptor beta chains sequenced from a single sample in a study of T cell repertoires in cytomegalovirus infection. TCRdb recomputed calls from the reads with MiXCR, one row per CDR3 protein. The table lists 100,000 to 150,000 distinct CDR3 sequences, around 25% of them singletons. Their antigens remain unidentified. Input material: PBMCs, sequenced either directly or after in vitro stimulation (not recorded which). The receptors here all came from a human donor in good health (CMV status not recorded). Some clones in this sample may be carry-over from other donors' samples.

The V and J genes are TRBV11-3 and TRBJ2-1, with 8 bases aligning to TRBD1. The CDR3 runs to 18 residues. Germline values: CDR1 SGHNT, CDR2 YENEEA. V dropped 0 bases and J dropped 7; count of bases not matched to a gene: 14. CDR3 sequence reads: CASSLDLLGSGGGNEQFF. The CDR3 coding sequence is TGTGCCAGCAGCTTAGATCTCCTGGGGTCAGGGGGCGGGAATGAGCAGTTCTTC.

The rearrangement joins TRBV19 to TRBJ2-7; 10 bases are shared with TRBD2. Germline values: CDR1 LNHDA, CDR2 SQIVND (reference sequence). This CDR3 has 15 residues. V gave up 6 bases and J gave up 4 bases; unmatched junction bases: 9. The CDR3 loop reads CASSRLAGEGYEQYV. The CDR3 DNA follows: TGTGCCAGTAGCCGTCTAGCGGGAGAGGGTTACGAGCAGTACGTC.

This clonotype was detected ten times or more. J is TRBJ1-1 and V is TRBV7-6; D is ambiguous. The germline gives CDR1 SGHVS, CDR2 FNYEAQ. CDR3 length: 15 residues. Trimming took off 4 bases at V and 1 base at J, with 13 bases between the two ends. CDR3 sequence: CASSSGPAENTEAFF. Here the CDR3 DNA reads TGTGCCAGCAGCTCCGGTCCGGCGGAGAACACTGAAGCTTTCTTT.

To note about this clonotype: This clone may be a read error of a much larger clone one base away. The chain is built from TRBV6-2 or TRBV6-3 and TRBJ2-3, with 8 bases matching TRBD1. The CDR3 is made up of 15 amino acids. The J segment lost 5 bases and the V segment lost 4 bases, leaving 8 bases of the junction unmatched. Looked up from germline, CDR1 is MNHEY and CDR2 is SVGEGT. CDR3 sequence (DNA): TGTGCCAGCAGTTCGGACAGGGATGGACAAGATACGCAGTATTTT. Residues: CASSSDRDGQDTQYF.

The table lists this clonotype with many counts. The CDR3 reads CASSLARETEAFF. CDR3 nucleotides: TGTGCCAGCAGCTTAGCGCGGGAGACTGAAGCTTTCTTT. The rearrangement uses TRBV7-2 and TRBJ1-1, with D unclear. Germline CDR1 reads SGHTA; CDR2 reads FQGNSA. The CDR3 loop spans 13 amino acids. Trimming took off 0 bases at V and 5 bases at J, with 7 bases between the two ends.

This clonotype has a handful of counts. The chain links TRBV18 to TRBJ2-1, with TRBD2 as a possible D gene (5 bases). V gave up 3 bases and J gave up 9 bases, with 9 bases separating them. The CDR3 covers 12 residues. In germline, CDR1 is KGHSH, CDR2 LQKENI. CDR3 region: CASSPYRGEQFF. The CDR3 DNA sequence: TGTGCCAGCTCACCCTACCGGGGTGAGCAGTTCTTC.

The chain links TRBV7-9 to TRBJ1-5; 9 bases agree with TRBD1. The CDR3 length is 13 residues. CDR1 is SEHNR, CDR2 FQNEAQ, per germline (reference sequence). Unmatched junction bases numbered 2, after V lost 6 bases and J lost 5 bases. The CDR3 DNA sequence: TGTGCCAGCAGACAGGGGGCTGATCAGCCCCAGCATTTT. It codes for CASRQGADQPQHF.

This clonotype has ten or more counts. V and J are TRBV7-2 and TRBJ1-3; TRBD1 matches at 7 bases. Trimming cost V 5 bases and J 2 bases; bases outside gene matches: 6. CDR1 is SGHTA and CDR2 is FQGNSA in the germline V gene. This CDR3 is built from 15 residues. Written as DNA, the CDR3 is TGTGCCAGCAGCGGAAGGGACAGTCCTGGAAACACCATATATTTT. As protein: CASSGRDSPGNTIYF.

This clonotype was observed a few times. This chain links TRBV19 with TRBJ2-3, with no clear D. V was pared by 4 bases and J by 4 bases, with 12 bases between. Germline V gene data show CDR1 as LNHDA and CDR2 as SQIVND (reference sequence). CDR3 length: 14 amino acids. The CDR3 DNA follows: TGTGCCAGTAGTACGGGCCTCATGGCAGATACGCAGTATTTT. This translates into CASSTGLMADTQYF. The whole variable domain, remainder taken from reference TRBV19 and TRBJ2-3, is DGGITQSPKYLFRKEGQNVTLSCEQNLNHDAMYWYRQDPGQGLRLIYYSQIVNDFQKGDIAEGYSVSREKKESFPLTVTSAQKNPTAFYLCASSTGLMADTQYFGPGTRLTVL.

This clonotype appeared a few times. The rearrangement links TRBV27 to TRBJ1-6; 7 bases agree with TRBD1. Germline V CDR1 and CDR2: MNHEY, SMNVEV (reference sequence). This CDR3 spans 14 amino acids. V was pared by 7 bases and J by 6 bases, with 6 bases of the junction left unmatched. This CDR3 reads CASTLKGANSPLHF. CDR3 bases: TGTGCCAGCACCCTCAAGGGGGCTAATTCACCCCTCCACTTT.

This clonotype has a count of ten or more. This chain uses TRBV7-8 with TRBJ1-6; no definite D call. Germline CDR1 reads SGHVS; CDR2 reads FQNEAQ. CDR3 size: 13 residues. V was pared by 1 base and J by 10 bases, with 8 bases between. The CDR3 bases are TGTGCCAGCAGCTTAGACCAAGGGTCACCCCTCCACTTT. It is translated as CASSLDQGSPLHF.

V and J are TRBV10-2 and TRBJ2-5, with 8 nucleotides matching TRBD1. The J segment lost 3 bases and the V segment lost 9 bases, leaving 9 bases of the junction unmatched. Germline CDR1 reads WSHSY; CDR2 reads SAAADI. The CDR3 is 14 amino acids. Here the CDR3 reads CASKGGQGKETQYF. CDR3 DNA: TGCGCCAGTAAGGGTGGACAGGGTAAAGAGACCCAGTACTTC.

The V and J genes are TRBV7-6 and TRBJ2-1; D uncertain. The CDR3 runs 12 residues. V lost 5 bases and J 7 bases, leaving 9 bases between the germline ends. The germline gives CDR1 SGHVS, CDR2 FNYEAQ. This CDR3 is CASSANGNEQFF. The CDR3 nucleotides read TGTGCCAGCAGCGCAAATGGGAATGAGCAGTTCTTC.

This chain uses TRBV29-1 with TRBJ2-5; D unclear. The germline V and J ends were trimmed by 3 bases and 6 bases, with 8 bases remaining between them. CDR1 is SQVTM, CDR2 ANQGSEA, per germline. This CDR3 is built from 11 residues. In DNA, the CDR3 is TGCAGCGTTGACGTCAGTAAGACCCAGTACTTC. Its protein product is CSVDVSKTQYF.

The rearrangement joins TRBV12-5 to TRBJ1-5; 7 nucleotides match TRBD1. The CDR3 extends over 15 amino acids. J was trimmed by 9 bases and V by 1 base; bases with no gene match: 9. Germline values: CDR1 LGHNT, CDR2 FRNRAP. In nucleotides, the CDR3 is TGTGCTAGTGGTTTGGGAACAACAGGGGCGATGCCCCAGCATTTT. It specifies CASGLGTTGAMPQHF.

The chain carries TRBV5-3 and TRBJ2-3; possibly TRBD2 for D (6 bases). TRBV5-3 qualifies as an ORF whose function is uncertain. CDR3 size: 13 residues. The V and J ends lost 8 bases and 5 bases respectively, with 15 bases between them. CDR3 residues: CASGGLPGDTQYF. The DNA of the CDR3 is TGTGCCAGCGGAGGGCTCCCCGGAGATACGCAGTATTTT.

This clonotype was picked up a small number of times. V gene TRBV19 combines with J gene TRBJ2-3, with D maybe TRBD2 (5 bases). CDR3 length: 11 residues. Germline CDR1 LNHDA, CDR2 SQIVND (reference sequence). V was clipped by 5 bases and J by 9 bases, with 9 bases between them. In DNA, the CDR3 is TGTGCCAGTAGTGAGGGTGGGACGCAGTATTTT. Its protein product is CASSEGGTQYF.

The table lists this clonotype with many counts. CDR3 DNA sequence: TGTGCCAGCAGCTTGCGGGAGGGTTCCTACGAGCAGTACTTC. Protein: CASSLREGSYEQYF. The chain couples TRBV7-2 to TRBJ2-7; 9 nucleotides agree with TRBD2. Unmatched junction bases numbered 1, after V lost 3 bases and J lost 1 base. The CDR3 totals 14 residues. CDR1 and CDR2 (germline): SGHTA, FQGNSA.

This chain joins TRBV19 and TRBJ1-5; D remains unclear. The V end lost 3 bases, the J end lost 11 bases, and 14 bases lay between the germline ends. The CDR3 is 13 amino acids. Germline V gene data show CDR1 as LNHDA and CDR2 as SQIVND (reference sequence). CDR3 residues: CASSMRAGVAQHF. The CDR3 nucleotides are TGTGCCAGTAGTATGCGCGCCGGGGTGGCCCAGCATTTT.

This clonotype was observed at least ten times. The gene calls are TRBV7-2 and TRBJ2-5; D ambiguous. Germline CDR1 and CDR2: SGHTA and FQGNSA. Trimming took 3 bases from V and 2 from J, leaving 7 bases between them. The CDR3 runs to 13 residues. The CDR3 bases are TGTGCCAGCAGCTTCGGACGGCAAGAGACCCAGTACTTC. Its translation: CASSFGRQETQYF.

Ten or more counts support this clonotype. The V and J genes are TRBV7-2 and TRBJ2-3, with a weak D call TRBD2 (5 bases). Germline V gene lookup returns CDR1 SGHTA and CDR2 FQGNSA. Trimming removed 1 base from V and 4 bases from J, with 18 bases in between. The CDR3 has 17 residues. The CDR3 region is CASSLVADYSGPDTQYF. The CDR3 nucleotides are TGTGCCAGCAGCTTAGTTGCAGACTATAGTGGGCCAGATACGCAGTATTTT. Filled out from reference TRBV7-2 and TRBJ2-3, the complete variable domain reads GAGVSQSPSNKVTEKGKDVELRCDPISGHTALYWYRQSLGQGLEFLIYFQGNSAPDKSGLPSDRFSAERTGGSVSTLTIQRTQQEDSAVYLCASSLVADYSGPDTQYFGPGTRLTVL.

In DNA, the CDR3 is TGTGCCTGGAAAGGTAGCGGTTTTTACAATGAGCAGTTCTTC. Translation gives CAWKGSGFYNEQFF. The V and J genes are TRBV30 and TRBJ2-1, with a tentative D call TRBD2 (6 bases). In germline, CDR1 is GTSNPN, CDR2 SVGIG (reference sequence). The CDR3 contains 14 residues. The germline V and J ends were trimmed by 4 bases and 4 bases, with 14 bases remaining between them. Filled out from reference TRBV30 and TRBJ2-1, the complete variable domain reads SQTIHQWPATLVQPVGSPLSLECTVEGTSNPNLYWYRQAAGRGLQLLFYSVGIGQISSEVPQNLSASRPQDRQFILSSKKLLLSDSGFYLCAWKGSGFYNEQFFGPGTRLTVL.

This clonotype has just a few counts. The V and J genes are TRBV28 and TRBJ2-7; 9 bases match TRBD2. Germline values: CDR1 MDHEN, CDR2 SYDVKM. This CDR3 contains 15 residues. The trim removed 1 base at V and 3 bases at J, leaving 4 bases unmatched. In DNA, the CDR3 is TGTGCCAGCAGTTTATCAGCTAGCGGGAACTACGAGCAGTACTTC. Translated: CASSLSASGNYEQYF.

This clonotype was seen many times. This chain links TRBV7-2 with TRBJ2-1; 8 nucleotides match TRBD2. Trimming at V came to 1 base and at J to 4 bases, leaving 3 bases not matched to a gene. Germline V gene lookup returns CDR1 SGHTA and CDR2 FQGNSA. This CDR3 spans 15 amino acids. As DNA, the CDR3 is TGTGCCAGCAGCTTAGGATTAGCGGGATACAATGAGCAGTTCTTC. Translation gives CASSLGLAGYNEQFF.

This clonotype was seen repeatedly, ten times or more. The V and J genes are TRBV6-6 and TRBJ2-3; D gene uncertain. The CDR3 runs to 13 residues. Deletions cut 5 bases from V and 1 base from J, with 7 bases between. Germline CDR1 MNHNY, CDR2 SVGAGI (reference sequence). CDR3 nucleotide sequence: TGTGCCAGCAGTCCCCTAGGCACAGATACGCAGTATTTT. Protein product: CASSPLGTDTQYF.

The V gene is TRBV20-1, the J gene TRBJ2-3; TRBD2 matches at 7 bases. Germline loops: CDR1 DFQATT, CDR2 SNEGSKA (reference sequence). The CDR3 spans 19 residues. V was pared by 6 bases and J by 3 bases, with 24 bases of the junction left unmatched. Here the CDR3 reads CSAALIGVAGEEGTDTQYF. The CDR3 region has the DNA TGCAGTGCCGCCTTGATAGGTGTTGCGGGAGAGGAGGGTACAGATACGCAGTATTTT.

This clonotype was detected only a few times. The rearrangement joins TRBV5-4 to TRBJ1-1; perhaps TRBD1 as D (5 bases). The CDR3 runs 14 residues. The V and J ends lost 0 bases and 1 base respectively, with 7 bases between them. Germline CDR1 and CDR2: SGHNT and YYREEE (reference sequence). The CDR3 DNA is TGTGCCAGCAGCTTGGGGGGGTCGAACACTGAAGCTTTCTTT. This gives the protein CASSLGGSNTEAFF. Full variable domain (rest looked up from reference TRBV5-4 and TRBJ1-1): ETGVTQSPTHLIKTRGQQVTLRCSSQSGHNTVSWYQQALGQGPQFIFQYYREEENGRGNFPPRFSGLQFPNYSSELNVNALELDDSALYLCASSLGGSNTEAFFGQGTRLTVV.

This clonotype was observed many times. The chain uses TRBV7-2 and TRBJ2-1, with 9 positions matching TRBD2. CDR3 size: 15 residues. Germline V gene data show CDR1 as SGHTA and CDR2 as FQGNSA. After removal of 5 bases from V and 4 bases from J, the junction contained 6 bases not matched to a gene. The CDR3 loop is CASSPGTSRYNEQFF. The CDR3 DNA is TGTGCCAGCAGCCCCGGGACTAGCAGATACAATGAGCAGTTCTTC.

This clonotype was observed many times. The chain is built from TRBV6-1 and TRBJ2-7; the match to TRBD1 covers 9 bases. The CDR3 is made up of 17 amino acids. The germline gives CDR1 MNHNS, CDR2 SASEGT. Germline trimming cut 4 bases from V and 0 bases from J; bases unmatched to any gene: 10. CDR3 region: CASSGLLGQGSSYEQYV. The CDR3 bases are TGTGCCAGCAGTGGACTATTGGGACAGGGTAGCTCCTACGAGCAGTACGTC.

V usage is TRBV7-8 and J usage is TRBJ2-1; D remains unclear. The CDR3 has 15 amino acids. Germline CDR1 reads SGHVS; CDR2 reads FQNEAQ. V dropped 2 bases and J dropped 0 bases, with 8 bases sitting between them. The CDR3 region has the DNA TGTGCCAGCAGCTTAATGGCAGCCTCCTACAATGAGCAGTTCTTC. Translated, it gives CASSLMAASYNEQFF. Full variable domain (rest looked up from reference TRBV7-8 and TRBJ2-1): GAGVSQSPRYKVAKRGQDVALRCDPISGHVSLFWYQQALGQGPEFLTYFQNEAQLDKSGLPSDRFFAERPEGSVSTLKIQRTQQEDSAVYLCASSLMAASYNEQFFGPGTRLTVL.

The table lists this clonotype with a few counts. The chain recombines TRBV5-1 with TRBJ2-3; 16 nucleotides line up with TRBD2. There are 19 residues in the CDR3. The J segment lost 2 bases and the V segment lost 3 bases, leaving 9 bases of the junction unmatched. Germline V gives CDR1 SGHRS, CDR2 YFSETQ. The CDR3 loop reads CASSSGLAGGTKITDTQYF. The CDR3, as DNA: TGCGCCAGCAGCTCGGGACTAGCGGGAGGGACCAAAATCACAGATACGCAGTATTTT. The full variable domain, its missing parts supplied by reference TRBV5-1 and TRBJ2-3, is KAGVTQTPRYLIKTRGQQVTLSCSPISGHRSVSWYQQTPGQGLQFLFEYFSETQRNKGNFPGRFSGRQFSNSRSEMNVSTLELGDSALYLCASSSGLAGGTKITDTQYFGPGTRLTVL.

There are many counts of this clonotype. V usage is TRBV5-6 and J usage is TRBJ2-3; TRBD1 matches at 9 bases. Germline V lookup: CDR1 SGHDT, CDR2 YYEEEE. The CDR3 spans 16 residues. The ends lost 4 bases at V and 3 bases at J; junction bases unmatched: 9. CDR3 nucleotides: TGTGCCAGCAGCCTTCCGGGACAGGGAGGAACAGATACGCAGTATTTT. Translated: CASSLPGQGGTDTQYF.